This T cell receptor beta chain was identified during a study of untreated major depressive disorder. This CDR3 comprises 16 residues. CDR1 SGDLS and CDR2 YYNGEE come from the germline V gene. V lost 0 bases, J lost 0 bases, and 13 bases lay in between. On this clone: Its matching antigen is unknown.

Here immunoSEQ multiplex PCR was the method, and the copy in TCRdb shows in-frame clones only, minus some. The profile shows approximately 20,000 clones, 92% of them singletons. Notes on the study in general: TRBV25-01 and TRBV02-01 usage differences were not statistically significant. CD4+ T cells from depressed patients used TRBV05-01 (Vbeta 5.1) more often than controls. Private clones made up every subject's top five TRBV05-01 clones.

The chain joins TRBV9 to TRBJ2-7, with D perhaps TRBD1 (7 bases). This receptor was obtained from a woman aged 40 to 55 with major depressive disorder. The sequenced material came from CD4+ T cells from PBMCs. CDR3 nucleotides: TGTGCCAGCAGCGTAGGACAGGGAGGAGGCTCCTACGAGCAGTACTTC. Amino acids: CASSVGQGGGSYEQYF. Drawing the rest from reference TRBV9 and TRBJ2-7, the complete variable domain is DSGVTQTPKHLITATGQRVTLRCSPRSGDLSVYWYQQSLDQGLQFLIQYYNGEERAKGNILERFSAQQFPDLHSELNLSSLELGDSALYFCASSVGQGGGSYEQYFGPGTRLTVT.